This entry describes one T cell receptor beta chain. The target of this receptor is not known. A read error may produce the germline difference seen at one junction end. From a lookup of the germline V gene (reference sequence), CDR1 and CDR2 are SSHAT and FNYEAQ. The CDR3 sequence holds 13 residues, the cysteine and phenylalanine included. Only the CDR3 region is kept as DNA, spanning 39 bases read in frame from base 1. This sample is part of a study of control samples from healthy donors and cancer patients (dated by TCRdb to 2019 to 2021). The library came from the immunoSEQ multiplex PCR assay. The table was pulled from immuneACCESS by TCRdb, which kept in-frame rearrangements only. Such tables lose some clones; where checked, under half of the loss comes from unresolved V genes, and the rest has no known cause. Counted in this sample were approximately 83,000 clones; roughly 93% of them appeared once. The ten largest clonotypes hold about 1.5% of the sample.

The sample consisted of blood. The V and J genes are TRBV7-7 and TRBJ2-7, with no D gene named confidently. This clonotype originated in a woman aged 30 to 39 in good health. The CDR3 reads CASSFDKVHEQYF. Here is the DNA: TGTGCTAGCAGCTTTGACAAGGTGCACGAGCAGTACTTC.